This T cell receptor (beta chain) is from a study of blood T cell repertoires in COVID-19 (dated by TCRdb to 2018 to 2020). At the level of the whole study: Samples covering the acute and convalescent phases of COVID-19 were provided by collaborators in the United States, Italy and Spain. A freely available public database, intended as a resource for researchers studying the immune response to SARS-CoV-2, is where the repertoires were released. Where available, HLA class I and class II types were obtained from metadata supplied by the sample provider rather than from assay-based typing. Nearly every sample came with metadata listing a de-identified subject ID, COVID-19 status, age in years and sex. The prospective study material was composed of cDNA or gDNA derived from T cells, B-cell-depleted T cells, or PBMCs. Deeply sampled blood TCRbeta repertoires from subjects exposed to, actively infected with, or recovered from COVID-19 were included in the dataset. Samples were obtained from the ongoing ImmuneRACE study (first 160 participants) and from over a thousand subjects provided by 6 global collaborators.

Of note for this clone: It has no known antigen specificity. The input lacks base qualities; no much larger clone sits a single base away.

Each collaborating institution followed its own protocols to collect whole blood in K2EDTA tubes. For TCRbeta analysis, collaborator samples were shipped as frozen whole blood, as isolated PBMCs, or as DNA extracted from either sample type. The immunoSEQ Assay, a bias-controlled multiplex PCR, was used to amplify TCRbeta CDR3 regions from genomic DNA. As for how the authors treated the data: The number of nucleated cells in each sample was estimated from the amplification of reference gene primers within the assay. To quantify the absolute abundance of each unique TCRbeta CDR3 rearrangement, sequence reads were collapsed and filtered. For each sample, productive Simpson clonality was calculated by taking the square root of Simpson's diversity index across productive rearrangements. What TCRdb holds here is the immuneACCESS table cut down to in-frame rearrangements. Part of the clones is not present; checked against another copy, under half of the missing clones reflect an unresolved V gene, and the others are unexplained. The DNA gave D and trimming, while V, J and clone size come from that table. Across this sample there are some 240,000 clones, with about 80% seen only once. Roughly 9.6% of the sample is in the top ten clones.

Via the germline V gene, CDR1 is SGDLS and CDR2 YYNGEE. The cysteine opens and the phenylalanine closes a CDR3 of 14 amino acids. Only the CDR3 DNA is retained, 42 bases long and in frame from the first base. At the junction V is shortened by 0 bases and J by 6 bases; bases outside the gene matches: 3. What the study reported, not specific to this receptor: Clinical and demographic metadata were provided uncurated, with the amount varying by source and participant.

Sequenced material: peripheral blood. The rearrangement joined TRBV9 to TRBJ1-2; 9 of the junction bases match TRBD1. This TCR was recovered from a woman older than 75 with acute or convalescent COVID-19. The CDR3 reads CASSVAGTGNGYTF. The DNA reads TGTGCCAGCAGCGTAGCCGGGACAGGGAATGGCTACACCTTC.